This is a list of T cell receptor beta chains from one sample in a study of blood T cell repertoires in COVID-19. Repertoires were generated with immunoSEQ multiplex PCR, while TCRdb's copy carries only in-frame clones and drops some. The data hold 20,000 to 30,000 clones, with over 90% observed a single time. The sequenced material came from peripheral blood. These TCRs come from a human donor in a cohort sampled during active COVID-19. Each CDR3 is given with its conserved first and last residue. A D gene is named only where the DNA matches it firmly. Clone size is not always given. Where it is, it says once, few, many or a class for expanded clones.

clone size	J gene	D gene	V gene	CDR3 DNA	CDR3 protein
NA	TRBJ1-3	NA	TRBV6-6	TGTGCCAGCAGTTACGGGCCTCCGTCCTCTGGAAACACCATATATTTT	CASSYGPPSSGNTIYF
NA	TRBJ2-2	TRBD2	TRBV5-4	TGTGCCAGCAGCTTGGCTAGCGGGGGGGCCTTGGGGTTCGGGGAGCTGTTTTTT	CASSLASGGALGFGELFF
few	TRBJ1-6	NA	TRBV4-2	TGTGCCAGCAGCCAAGATTTTCAGGCGCGGGGATCACCCCTCCACTTT	CASSQDFQARGSPLHF
NA	TRBJ2-3	TRBD2	TRBV6-1	TGTGCCAGCAGTGAAGGGTCGGGGAGGGTAGATACGCAGTATTTT	CASSEGSGRVDTQYF
NA	TRBJ1-2	NA	TRBV27	TGTGCCAGCAGTCCCCCCGGACAGAGGACCTTC	CASSPPGQRTF
NA	TRBJ2-7	NA	TRBV10-1	TGCGCCAGCAGTGAAGGAGTGAGGTACGAGCAGTACTTC	CASSEGVRYEQYF
NA	TRBJ2-1	TRBD2	TRBV5-1	TGCGCCAGCAGTCCCGGGACTAGCCCTGTCAATGAGCAGTTCTTC	CASSPGTSPVNEQFF
once	TRBJ2-1	TRBD2	TRBV11-3	TGTGCCAGCAGCTTAGATCCCGCGGGAGGGCCCGATGAGCAGTTCTTC	CASSLDPAGGPDEQFF
once	TRBJ1-6	NA	TRBV7-9	TGTGCCAGCAGCTTATCGACCCCGCCCGCGGATAATTCACCCCTCCACTTT	CASSLSTPPADNSPLHF
once	TRBJ2-7	TRBD2	TRBV28	TGTGCCAGCAGTTTAAGACTAGCGGGGACCTACGAGCAGTACTTC	CASSLRLAGTYEQYF
once	TRBJ1-5	NA	TRBV19	TGTGCCAGTAGCCGGACCGAGACAGGAACTGGAGGCAATCAGCCCCAGCATTTT	CASSRTETGTGGNQPQHF
once	TRBJ2-7	NA	TRBV13	TGTGCCAGCAGACTAATGTCGGGGTATCACTCCTACGAGCAGTACTTC	CASRLMSGYHSYEQYF
NA	TRBJ2-4	NA	TRBV28	TGTGCCAGCAGCCCGAACTTGCCCAACATTCAGTACTTC	CASSPNLPNIQYF
NA	TRBJ2-7	NA	TRBV5-6	TGTGCCAGCAGCTCCCAGGATTCCTACGAGCAGTACTTC	CASSSQDSYEQYF
NA	TRBJ2-5	TRBD2	TRBV6-2/TRBV6-3	TGTGCCAGCAGTTCCTCGCCCCTAGCGGTTAGGAAAGAGACCCAGTACTTC	CASSSSPLAVRKETQYF
NA	TRBJ2-1	NA	TRBV5-5	TGTGCCAGCAGCTTGGAGGGGGGGCCGTGGGACGAGCAGTTCTTC	CASSLEGGPWDEQFF
NA	TRBJ2-7	NA	TRBV27	TGTGCCAGCAGTTTGGGGCGGCCGGAAGGGGGTTACGAGCAGTACTTC	CASSLGRPEGGYEQYF
NA	TRBJ1-2	TRBD1	TRBV28	TGTGCCAGCAGTTGGGACAGGATTAACTATGGCTACACCTTC	CASSWDRINYGYTF
once	TRBJ1-3	NA	TRBV3-1/TRBV3-2	TGTGCCAGCAGCCAAGGGAGTAACCGAAACACCATATATTTT	CASSQGSNRNTIYF
NA	TRBJ2-7	NA	TRBV6-6	TGTGCCAGCATCCCCGCGGGACGCTACGAGCAGTACTTC	CASIPAGRYEQYF
NA	TRBJ2-5	TRBD1	TRBV18	TGTGCCAGCTCACCAAGGACAGGGACGGAGACCCAGTACTTC	CASSPRTGTETQYF